This T cell receptor beta chain was found in a study of HIV-infected patients and healthy controls. Alpha and beta constant-region primers primed reverse transcription of around 500 ng RNA. Using multiplexing indices, alpha and beta chain libraries were generated apart by chain-specific third strand synthesis. TCRdb passed the 5' RACE reads through MiXCR, listing each CDR3 protein once. The data contain around 7,000 distinct CDR3 sequences, about 7.5% of them seen just once; the ten biggest clones take up approximately 9.3%. All unsorted peripheral T cells were captured because whole blood was used without fractionation. The sequences come from blood, collected before antiretroviral therapy. The receptor comes from an adult with HIV infection.

This CDR3 is CASSSGTGYFYEQYF. The CDR3 DNA is TGTGCCAGCAGCTCCGGGACAGGGTATTTCTACGAGCAGTACTTC. The V call is TRBV7-8, the J call TRBJ2-7, with 9 bases fitting TRBD1. Germline CDR1 reads SGHVS; CDR2 reads FQNEAQ. The ends lost 4 bases at V and 3 bases at J; junction bases unmatched: 7. This CDR3 is 15 amino acids long. The whole variable domain, remainder taken from reference TRBV7-8 and TRBJ2-7, is GAGVSQSPRYKVAKRGQDVALRCDPISGHVSLFWYQQALGQGPEFLTYFQNEAQLDKSGLPSDRFFAERPEGSVSTLKIQRTQQEDSAVYLCASSSGTGYFYEQYFGPGTRLTVT.